The rows below give T cell receptor beta chains drawn from one sample of a study of regulatory T cells in long-lasting Graves disease. TCRdb itself ran the multiplex PCR reads through MiXCR, one entry per CDR3 protein. Found here are some 460,000 distinct CDR3 sequences, under 20% of them singletons; the top ten hold 9% to 15%. These data were also filed under a second study, of T cells in Graves' hyperthyroidism and ophthalmopathy.

The starting material was peripheral blood mononuclear cells (PBMCs), obtained at new diagnosis, from a patient treated with antithyroid drugs. The receptors stem from a man aged 35 to 55 with Graves disease. The CDR3 runs from the conserved cysteine through the conserved F or W. Each record gives: CDR3 DNA, CDR3 protein, D gene, clone size, J gene, CDR3 length, V gene. A D gene is named only where the DNA matches it firmly. Rows may omit the clone size; those that give it use once, few, many or a size class.

cdr3_nt: TGCGCCAGCAACTTGGGGAGGACCGGGACAGGAATCCAGAGCTCCTACAATGAGCAGTTCTTC
cdr3_aa: CASNLGRTGTGIQSSYNEQFF
d_call: TRBD1
clone_size: many
j_call: TRBJ2-1
cdr3_length: 21
v_call: TRBV5-1

cdr3_nt: TGTGCCAGCACCCTCGGACTCGGGGGGGAAGCTTTCTTT
cdr3_aa: CASTLGLGGEAFF
d_call: -
clone_size: few
j_call: TRBJ1-1
cdr3_length: 13
v_call: TRBV6-1

cdr3_nt: TGTGCCAGCAACTTCCCGACGTCGGGCCAGCGGGACGCTGAGACCCAGTACTTC
cdr3_aa: CASNFPTSGQRDAETQYF
d_call: TRBD2
clone_size: -
j_call: TRBJ2-5
cdr3_length: 18
v_call: TRBV5-6

cdr3_nt: TGTGCCAGCAGCCAAGCAATGGATTACAATGAGCAGTTCTTC
cdr3_aa: CASSQAMDYNEQFF
d_call: -
clone_size: many
j_call: TRBJ2-1
cdr3_length: 14
v_call: TRBV3-1

cdr3_nt: TGTGCCAGCAGCAGGGGCCAGCAGGGCTCCTACGAGCAGTACTTC
cdr3_aa: CASSRGQQGSYEQYF
d_call: -
clone_size: -
j_call: TRBJ2-7
cdr3_length: 15
v_call: TRBV5-4

cdr3_nt: TGCGCCAGCAGCCAAGGGATCCTTAGAAGAGCGGGACTAGCGCACAATGAGCAGTTCTTC
cdr3_aa: CASSQGILRRAGLAHNEQFF
d_call: TRBD2
clone_size: few
j_call: TRBJ2-1
cdr3_length: 20
v_call: TRBV4-1

cdr3_nt: TGTGCCAGCAGACCGGGACAGATTTCACCCCTCCACTTT
cdr3_aa: CASRPGQISPLHF
d_call: TRBD1
clone_size: many
j_call: TRBJ1-6
cdr3_length: 13
v_call: TRBV6-1

cdr3_nt: TGTGCCAGCAGTCACCTAGCGGGAGGTTCAGATACGCAGTATTTT
cdr3_aa: CASSHLAGGSDTQYF
d_call: TRBD2
clone_size: few
j_call: TRBJ2-3
cdr3_length: 15
v_call: TRBV6-1

cdr3_nt: TGTGCCAGCAGCTTCGCCAGCAGTTATCCCGGGGAGCTGTTTTTT
cdr3_aa: CASSFASSYPGELFF
d_call: -
clone_size: once
j_call: TRBJ2-2
cdr3_length: 15
v_call: TRBV7-9

cdr3_nt: TGTGCCAGCAGTTTAAAGGGGGGCGATGTCTACGAGCAGTACTTC
cdr3_aa: CASSLKGGDVYEQYF
d_call: -
clone_size: few
j_call: TRBJ2-7
cdr3_length: 15
v_call: TRBV27

cdr3_nt: TGTGCCAGCAGGCGGGACACTTTCACAGATACGCAGTATTTT
cdr3_aa: CASRRDTFTDTQYF
d_call: -
clone_size: few
j_call: TRBJ2-3
cdr3_length: 14
v_call: TRBV6-2/TRBV6-3

cdr3_nt: TGTGCCAGCAGTCCGGACCCCCGCCAGCCCCAGCATTTT
cdr3_aa: CASSPDPRQPQHF
d_call: -
clone_size: many
j_call: TRBJ1-5
cdr3_length: 13
v_call: TRBV12-3/TRBV12-4

cdr3_nt: TGTGCCACCAGTGATTCCCGGGACAGAATTAACACCGGGGAGCTGTTTTTT
cdr3_aa: CATSDSRDRINTGELFF
d_call: TRBD1
clone_size: few
j_call: TRBJ2-2
cdr3_length: 17
v_call: TRBV24-1

cdr3_nt: TGCGCCAGCAGCTACTTAAATAGCGGGGGAGGCACAGATACGCAGTATTTT
cdr3_aa: CASSYLNSGGGTDTQYF
d_call: TRBD2
clone_size: many
j_call: TRBJ2-3
cdr3_length: 17
v_call: TRBV5-1

cdr3_nt: TGTGCCAGCAGCTCGGGCCCCTTCTATGAGCAGTACTTC
cdr3_aa: CASSSGPFYEQYF
d_call: -
clone_size: many
j_call: TRBJ2-7
cdr3_length: 13
v_call: TRBV3-1

cdr3_nt: TGTGCCAGCAGCTTGCCAACCGGGACTAGATCGCACGAGCAGTACTTC
cdr3_aa: CASSLPTGTRSHEQYF
d_call: TRBD2
clone_size: -
j_call: TRBJ2-7
cdr3_length: 16
v_call: TRBV5-4

cdr3_nt: TGTGCCAGCAGCTCCATACGCGCTCTCCCCCACGGGACCCAGTACTTC
cdr3_aa: CASSSIRALPHGTQYF
d_call: -
clone_size: many
j_call: TRBJ2-5
cdr3_length: 16
v_call: TRBV11-2

cdr3_nt: TGTGCAGCCGACGGGACAGTGGTTGAAAAACTGTTTTTT
cdr3_aa: CAADGTVVEKLFF
d_call: TRBD1
clone_size: many
j_call: TRBJ1-4
cdr3_length: 13
v_call: TRBV30

cdr3_nt: TGTGCCAGCAGGAACCGGACTAACTACAATGAGCAGTTCTTC
cdr3_aa: CASRNRTNYNEQFF
d_call: -
clone_size: many
j_call: TRBJ2-1
cdr3_length: 14
v_call: TRBV12-3/TRBV12-4

cdr3_nt: TGTGCCACCAGCGATAAGAGGGAGTGGGCGGCAGATACGCAGTATTTT
cdr3_aa: CATSDKREWAADTQYF
d_call: -
clone_size: many
j_call: TRBJ2-3
cdr3_length: 16
v_call: TRBV15

cdr3_nt: TGTGCCAGCAGCCCACGTTTTAATTTTTTGCGGGAGGGCCCCTACGAGCAGTACTTC
cdr3_aa: CASSPRFNFLREGPYEQYF
d_call: TRBD2
clone_size: few
j_call: TRBJ2-7
cdr3_length: 19
v_call: TRBV3-1

cdr3_nt: TGTGCCTGGAGTCTGTCTAGCCAAGAGACCCAGTACTTC
cdr3_aa: CAWSLSSQETQYF
d_call: -
clone_size: many
j_call: TRBJ2-5
cdr3_length: 13
v_call: TRBV30

cdr3_nt: TGCGCCAGCAGCCCGTCAGGGAACTCTGGAAACACCATATATTTT
cdr3_aa: CASSPSGNSGNTIYF
d_call: -
clone_size: many
j_call: TRBJ1-3
cdr3_length: 15
v_call: TRBV5-1

cdr3_nt: TGCAGTGCTAGCCGTCGACAGGGCAGAGGGGAGACCCAGTACTTC
cdr3_aa: CSASRRQGRGETQYF
d_call: TRBD1
clone_size: many
j_call: TRBJ2-5
cdr3_length: 15
v_call: TRBV20-1

cdr3_nt: TGTGCCAGCAGCCACGACCTGGGTGGGACCCAGTACTTC
cdr3_aa: CASSHDLGGTQYF
d_call: -
clone_size: many
j_call: TRBJ2-5
cdr3_length: 13
v_call: TRBV28

cdr3_nt: TGTGCCAGCAGCAGTCCAGGGCCGGACACCGGGGAGCTGTTTTTT
cdr3_aa: CASSSPGPDTGELFF
d_call: -
clone_size: -
j_call: TRBJ2-2
cdr3_length: 15
v_call: TRBV12-3/TRBV12-4

cdr3_nt: TGTGCCAGCAGTGGAAGGACGGGAAGCTCTGGAAACACCATATATTTT
cdr3_aa: CASSGRTGSSGNTIYF
d_call: -
clone_size: few
j_call: TRBJ1-3
cdr3_length: 16
v_call: TRBV6-1

cdr3_nt: TGTGCCTGGACCGTCTATATTGCTTCCGAGCAGTACTTC
cdr3_aa: CAWTVYIASEQYF
d_call: -
clone_size: many
j_call: TRBJ2-7
cdr3_length: 13
v_call: TRBV30

cdr3_nt: TGCAGTGCCACGGAAGGGACTAGCGGGAGATTATGGAATGAGCAGTTCTTC
cdr3_aa: CSATEGTSGRLWNEQFF
d_call: TRBD2
clone_size: many
j_call: TRBJ2-1
cdr3_length: 17
v_call: TRBV20-1

cdr3_nt: TGCAGTGCTAGTTTCCCCACCGGAGGCAATGAGCAGTTCTTC
cdr3_aa: CSASFPTGGNEQFF
d_call: -
clone_size: few
j_call: TRBJ2-1
cdr3_length: 14
v_call: TRBV20-1

cdr3_nt: TGTGCCACCACCGATAGCGGGAGGGCCGTGAATGAGCAGTTCTTC
cdr3_aa: CATTDSGRAVNEQFF
d_call: TRBD2
clone_size: few
j_call: TRBJ2-1
cdr3_length: 15
v_call: TRBV15

cdr3_nt: TGTGCCAGCAGTCAGCGTTCGGCTAGCTACGAGCAGTACTTC
cdr3_aa: CASSQRSASYEQYF
d_call: -
clone_size: few
j_call: TRBJ2-7
cdr3_length: 14
v_call: TRBV7-9

cdr3_nt: TGTGCCAGCAGCCCGTATCTGGGGGGCTCTGGAAACACCATATATTTT
cdr3_aa: CASSPYLGGSGNTIYF
d_call: -
clone_size: -
j_call: TRBJ1-3
cdr3_length: 16
v_call: TRBV3-1

cdr3_nt: TGTGCCAGTAAGTCAGGAGATTATAGCAATCAGCCCCAGCATTTT
cdr3_aa: CASKSGDYSNQPQHF
d_call: -
clone_size: -
j_call: TRBJ1-5
cdr3_length: 15
v_call: TRBV19

cdr3_nt: TGTGCCAGCAGTCCCCGCAGTAGTCCTGGAAACACCATATATTTT
cdr3_aa: CASSPRSSPGNTIYF
d_call: -
clone_size: few
j_call: TRBJ1-3
cdr3_length: 15
v_call: TRBV12-3/TRBV12-4

cdr3_nt: TGTGCCAGCAGCCTCTCAAAGGGGACCGGCACTGAAGCTTTCTTT
cdr3_aa: CASSLSKGTGTEAFF
d_call: -
clone_size: many
j_call: TRBJ1-1
cdr3_length: 15
v_call: TRBV7-3

cdr3_nt: TGTGCCAGCAGCCTACTAGCGGTCACAGATACGCAGTATTTT
cdr3_aa: CASSLLAVTDTQYF
d_call: TRBD2
clone_size: many
j_call: TRBJ2-3
cdr3_length: 14
v_call: TRBV7-3

cdr3_nt: TGCAGTGCTAGAGATTTTAGGGCGGGCTCCTACCAAGAGACCCAGTACTTC
cdr3_aa: CSARDFRAGSYQETQYF
d_call: -
clone_size: few
j_call: TRBJ2-5
cdr3_length: 17
v_call: TRBV20-1

cdr3_nt: TGTGCCAGCAGCTTTACATGGGGCCCCTACAATGAGCAGTTCTTC
cdr3_aa: CASSFTWGPYNEQFF
d_call: -
clone_size: -
j_call: TRBJ2-1
cdr3_length: 15
v_call: TRBV9

cdr3_nt: TGTGCCAACTCAGGGGGGCTAGCAGATACGCAGTATTTT
cdr3_aa: CANSGGLADTQYF
d_call: -
clone_size: many
j_call: TRBJ2-3
cdr3_length: 13
v_call: TRBV12-3/TRBV12-4

cdr3_nt: TGCAGCGTGGTACGTCAAGGCGCCTACGAGCAGTACTTC
cdr3_aa: CSVVRQGAYEQYF
d_call: -
clone_size: -
j_call: TRBJ2-7
cdr3_length: 13
v_call: TRBV29-1

cdr3_nt: TGCAGCGCTTTGAAGAACACCGGGGAGCTGTTTTTT
cdr3_aa: CSALKNTGELFF
d_call: -
clone_size: few
j_call: TRBJ2-2
cdr3_length: 12
v_call: TRBV29-1

cdr3_nt: TGCGCCAGCAGCTTGCCGCTCGGTAGGGACACGTCCTACGAGCAGTACTTC
cdr3_aa: CASSLPLGRDTSYEQYF
d_call: -
clone_size: -
j_call: TRBJ2-7
cdr3_length: 17
v_call: TRBV5-1

cdr3_nt: TGTGCCAGCAAGGGGGGGCATGGCAATCAGCCCCAGCATTTT
cdr3_aa: CASKGGHGNQPQHF
d_call: -
clone_size: many
j_call: TRBJ1-5
cdr3_length: 14
v_call: TRBV2

cdr3_nt: TGTGCCAGCAGTTTAGTTCGGGCTGAAGCTTTCTTT
cdr3_aa: CASSLVRAEAFF
d_call: -
clone_size: many
j_call: TRBJ1-1
cdr3_length: 12
v_call: TRBV12-3/TRBV12-4

cdr3_nt: TGTGCCAGCGGGATCGGTTTAGATACGCAGTATTTT
cdr3_aa: CASGIGLDTQYF
d_call: -
clone_size: many
j_call: TRBJ2-3
cdr3_length: 12
v_call: TRBV12-3/TRBV12-4

cdr3_nt: TGTGCCAGCAGCCGAGACCCTAGCGGGACTAGCACAGATACGCAGTATTTT
cdr3_aa: CASSRDPSGTSTDTQYF
d_call: TRBD2
clone_size: -
j_call: TRBJ2-3
cdr3_length: 17
v_call: TRBV3-1

cdr3_nt: TGTGCCAGCAGTCCCAACAGGAGCAATCAGCCCCAGCATTTT
cdr3_aa: CASSPNRSNQPQHF
d_call: -
clone_size: few
j_call: TRBJ1-5
cdr3_length: 14
v_call: TRBV2

cdr3_nt: TGTGCCAGCAGCGCCACAGGGGGGGAAAACATTCAGTACTTC
cdr3_aa: CASSATGGENIQYF
d_call: -
clone_size: many
j_call: TRBJ2-4
cdr3_length: 14
v_call: TRBV14

cdr3_nt: TGTGCCAGCAGTTTAGGTCTAGCGGGATTCTACGAGCAGTACTTC
cdr3_aa: CASSLGLAGFYEQYF
d_call: TRBD2
clone_size: -
j_call: TRBJ2-7
cdr3_length: 15
v_call: TRBV27

cdr3_nt: TGTGCCAGCAGCCAATACGACATCTACGAGCAGTACTTC
cdr3_aa: CASSQYDIYEQYF
d_call: -
clone_size: many
j_call: TRBJ2-7
cdr3_length: 13
v_call: TRBV3-1

cdr3_nt: TGCAGTGCACGAGAGGGCGGGGCCAACACCGGGGAGCTGTTTTTT
cdr3_aa: CSAREGGANTGELFF
d_call: -
clone_size: -
j_call: TRBJ2-2
cdr3_length: 15
v_call: TRBV20-1

cdr3_nt: TGCGCCAGCAGCTCGATAGCGGGCGCAGATACGCAGTATTTT
cdr3_aa: CASSSIAGADTQYF
d_call: TRBD2
clone_size: many
j_call: TRBJ2-3
cdr3_length: 14
v_call: TRBV5-1

cdr3_nt: TGTGCCAGCAGCCTGGACGTCTGGGGCACCGGGGAGCTGTTTTTT
cdr3_aa: CASSLDVWGTGELFF
d_call: -
clone_size: -
j_call: TRBJ2-2
cdr3_length: 15
v_call: TRBV7-2

cdr3_nt: TGTGCCAGCAGTTTTTGGAGCCGGGACAGGGGTCATTCACCCCTCCACTTT
cdr3_aa: CASSFWSRDRGHSPLHF
d_call: TRBD1
clone_size: -
j_call: TRBJ1-6
cdr3_length: 17
v_call: TRBV28